The present T cell receptor beta chain was sequenced within a study of T cell responses to AZD1222 COVID-19 vaccine. Study-wide findings and caveats: Seropositivity was recorded at baseline in only 6 or 7 AZD1222 recipients. Reportedly, nearly half the spike-specific TCRs target unmutated variant regions.

Of note for this clone: Antigen specificity is unknown.

This CDR3 has 14 residues. Generated by immunoSEQ multiplex PCR, the TCRdb table keeps only in-frame clones and is missing some. Here the sample spans 130,000 or so clones, just under 95% being singletons. This chain connects TRBV21-1 to TRBJ1-2. TRBV21-1 is assigned pseudogene status. Sequenced material: peripheral blood, taken on day 0 of AZD1222 vaccination. This receptor was obtained from an adult in good health. The CDR3 bases are TGTGCCAGCAGCAAAGTCGAGGATGACTATGGCTACACCTTC. Protein product: CASSKVEDDYGYTF.